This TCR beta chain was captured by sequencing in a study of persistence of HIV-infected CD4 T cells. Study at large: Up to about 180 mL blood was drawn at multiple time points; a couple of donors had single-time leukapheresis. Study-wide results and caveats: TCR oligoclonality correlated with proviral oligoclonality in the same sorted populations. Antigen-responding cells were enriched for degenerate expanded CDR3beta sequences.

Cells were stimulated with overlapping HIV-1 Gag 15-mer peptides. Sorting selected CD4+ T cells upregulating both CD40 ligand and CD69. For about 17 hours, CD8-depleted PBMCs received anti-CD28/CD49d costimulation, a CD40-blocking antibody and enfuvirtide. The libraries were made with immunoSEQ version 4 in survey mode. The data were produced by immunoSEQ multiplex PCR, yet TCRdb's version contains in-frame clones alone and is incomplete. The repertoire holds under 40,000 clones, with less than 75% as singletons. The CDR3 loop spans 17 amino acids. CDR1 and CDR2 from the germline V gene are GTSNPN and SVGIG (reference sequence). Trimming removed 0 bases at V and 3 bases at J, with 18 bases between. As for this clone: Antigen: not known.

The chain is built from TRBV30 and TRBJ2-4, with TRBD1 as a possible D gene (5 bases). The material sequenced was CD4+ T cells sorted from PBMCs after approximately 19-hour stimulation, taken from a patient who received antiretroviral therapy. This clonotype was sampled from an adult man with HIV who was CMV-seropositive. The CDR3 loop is CAWSVRRQGQDKNIQYF. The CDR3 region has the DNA TGTGCCTGGAGTGTACGTCGGCAGGGTCAAGACAAAAACATTCAGTACTTC.